A few counts support the clone carrying this TCR beta chain. Its antigen is currently unknown. The data derive from a study of post-analysis software for immune sequencing data. CDR3 length: 15 amino acids. Trimming left V 5 bases short and J 1 base short, with 14 bases between. The V gene's germline CDR1 is MNHEY and CDR2 SVGAGI. The study, taken as a whole, reports: By F measure, samples from a shared preparation batch strongly co-clustered. Patients had higher frequencies than controls of roughly 5 TRBV segments, including TRBV5-6, TRBV5-1 and TRBV20-1.

Carried by the TCR beta cDNA libraries were unique molecular identifiers. TCRdb redid the calling of the PCR reads with MiXCR, one entry per CDR3 protein. This sample has roughly 410,000 distinct CDR3 sequences, with roughly 36% found just once. Specimen: blood. This sequence was found in a girl between 10 and 17 years old with multiple sclerosis. The rearrangement links TRBV6-5 to TRBJ2-5; possibly TRBD1 for D (6 bases). CDR3 sequence reads: CASSQPQGSQETQYF. For the CDR3, the DNA is TGTGCCAGCAGTCAACCCCAGGGGTCCCAAGAGACCCAGTACTTC.